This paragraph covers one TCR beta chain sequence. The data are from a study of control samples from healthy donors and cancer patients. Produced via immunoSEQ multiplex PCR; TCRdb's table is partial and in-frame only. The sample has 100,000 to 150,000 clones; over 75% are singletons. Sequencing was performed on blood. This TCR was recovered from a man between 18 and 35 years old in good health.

The CDR3: CASSSSSGSGTQYF. CDR3 nucleotide sequence: TGTGCCAGCAGCTCGTCTAGCGGTTCTGGTACGCAGTATTTT. The rearrangement links TRBV7-2 to TRBJ2-3, with TRBD2 matching 7 bases. CDR3 size: 14 residues. CDR1 and CDR2 from the germline V gene are SGHTA and FQGNSA. V was pared by 4 bases and J by 8 bases, with 9 bases of the junction left unmatched.